The sequence of this T cell receptor (beta chain) was determined in a study of OX40 agonist ivuxolimab in advanced cancers. Regarding the research as a whole: The costimulatory receptor OX40 (CD134) was targeted by ivuxolimab, a fully human IgG2 agonistic monoclonal antibody. Partial responses occurred in three dose-escalation patients, of whom one had hepatocellular carcinoma and two had cutaneous melanoma. Intravenous ivuxolimab was administered to patients every 2 weeks at six dose levels: 0.01, 0.1, 0.3, 1.5, 3 and 10 mg/kg. The point of sequencing TCRbeta in the periphery was to test whether ivuxolimab changed TCR sequence diversity and drove clonal T-cell expansion. The dose-escalation cohort was over 70% male with a mean age of about 58 years, ranging from roughly 20 to 85. The monotherapy dose-escalation portion (N = 52 patients) of the phase I ivuxolimab trial is reported in the paper. Prior anti-PD-1, anti-PD-L1 or anti-CTLA-4 therapy was permitted, and checkpoint inhibitors had been received by roughly 40% of dose-escalation patients. Of the roughly 52 dose-escalation patients, hepatocellular carcinoma was present in around 20, melanoma in around 15, renal cell carcinoma in 9 and head and neck cancer in 9. Beyond this particular receptor, the publication reports: Low levels of normalized T-cell clonal expansion were also seen in some nonresponding patients. At doses of 0.1 to 3.0 mg/kg, clonal expansion of both CD4+ and CD8+ T cells in blood was seen between baseline and week 6. In the 0.1-3.0 mg/kg groups, partial responders were among the patients with the lowest normalized peripheral clonal expansion, particularly in CD8+ T cells. On average, CD8+ T cells showed more expanded clones than CD4+ T cells after ivuxolimab. The antigen specificity of the clonally expanded peripheral T cells was not determined.

For sequencing of the TCRbeta CDR3 region, genomic DNA was extracted from the sorted cells. The immunoSEQ Assay was used for sequencing of TCRbeta CDR3 regions. TCRdb re-hosts the immuneACCESS table, in-frame sequences only. Its copies lack some clones; in the studies checked, an unresolved V gene accounts for under half of them, and the cause for the rest is not known. The sample contains 37,000 or so clones, around four fifths of them found a single time. The biggest ten clones account for about 20% of the sample. Patients with autoimmune disease history or receiving systemic immunosuppression were excluded from the trial. Peripheral blood for TCR sequencing was collected from all dose cohorts at baseline, on cycle 4 day 1, and on cycle 7 day 1. The samples were drawn from a first-in-human, open-label, multicenter phase I dose-escalation trial of ivuxolimab. Adults with locally advanced or metastatic melanoma, renal cell, hepatocellular, or head and neck squamous cell carcinoma were enrolled in the trial. Before TCR sequencing, CD4+ and CD8+ T cells were separately sorted from peripheral blood.

Based on its abundance in the sample, this clone is medium-sized (0.01 to 0.1%). Its recognized antigen is unknown. Base qualities are not at hand, and no much larger clone is one base apart. This TCR was sampled from an adult with an advanced solid tumor such as melanoma, head and neck, liver or kidney cancer. Sequenced material: CD4+ or CD8+ T cells sorted from blood, taken in a trial of the OX40 agonist ivuxolimab.

The nucleotides read TGTGCCAGCAGCTTAGCAATACCGAATGGCTACACCTTC. It codes for CASSLAIPNGYTF. The chain was built from TRBV7-4 and TRBJ1-2, with no reliable assignment of the D segment. The CDR3, from cysteine to phenylalanine, totals 13 residues. Just CDR3 DNA is preserved here, 39 bases in frame from base 1. V sheds 0 bases and J sheds 6 bases, leaving 8 bases between their ends. CDR1 SGHVT and CDR2 SQSDAQ were looked up in the germline V gene.